The subject of this entry is one TCR beta chain. The antigen is unknown. Additional DNA sequences in this sample encode the identical CDR3. The data stem from a study of shared clonotypes between healthy human individuals. General study findings and limits: Sequencing depth was predicted to influence how clonotypes are shared among donors.

Profiled with immunoSEQ multiplex PCR; TCRdb holds only in-frame clones, not every one. The sample comprises about 1 million clones, more than 65% of which are singletons, and around 1.4% rests with the top ten. The V gene's germline CDR1 is SGHTA and CDR2 FQGNSA. V dropped 6 bases and J dropped 5 bases, with 16 bases sitting between them. The CDR3 covers 14 residues. The source material was memory CD4+ T cells sorted from blood. Specified subset: CD45RA-negative fraction. The source is a man younger than 35 in good health. The chain uses TRBV7-2 and TRBJ1-1; weak D call: TRBD1 (5 bases). This CDR3 is CASRPGGAGTEAFF. The CDR3, as DNA: TGTGCCAGCAGACCCGGGGGTGCCGGTACTGAAGCTTTCTTT. The full variable domain, completed using reference TRBV7-2 and TRBJ1-1, is GAGVSQSPSNKVTEKGKDVELRCDPISGHTALYWYRQSLGQGLEFLIYFQGNSAPDKSGLPSDRFSAERTGGSVSTLTIQRTQQEDSAVYLCASRPGGAGTEAFFGQGTRLTVV.